This T cell receptor (beta chain) was documented in a study of cytomegalovirus exposure and HLA in healthy donors. 13 Jbeta primers and 60 Vbeta primers were used for the PCR. Assay used: immunoSEQ multiplex PCR; TCRdb lists only in-frame clones, some missing. Of about 160,000 clones detected, around four fifths appear once; the ten largest clones hold 1.3%. Overall study findings and caveats: Later genetic work tied a missense DCLRE1C variant to beta-chain V and J trimming. Investigators reported over 150 TCR beta chains as tied to cytomegalovirus. In a later analysis, at a false discovery rate of 0.05, over 15,000 TCR beta sequences matched HLA alleles. Donor immune exposure was known only as CMV serostatus.

V shed 6 bases, J shed 0 bases, and the junction held 6 bases outside the gene matches. This CDR3 is 15 amino acids long. CDR1 MNHNS and CDR2 SASEGT come from the germline V gene. On this clone: What it binds is unknown.

The sequencing input was PBMCs. The TCR sequence derives from a woman aged 45-65 years in good health and CMV-seronegative. The genes are TRBV6-1 and TRBJ2-3; 7 nucleotides match TRBD1. The CDR3 sequence is CASREDRRSTDTQYF. CDR3 coding DNA: TGTGCCAGCAGAGAGGACAGGCGTAGCACAGATACGCAGTATTTT.